The 2 T cell receptor beta chains reported below all come from one sample, sequenced in a study of patients and donors after allogeneic stem cell transplantation. TCRdb fed the RT-PCR reads into MiXCR, producing one record per CDR3 protein. This repertoire shows about 110,000 distinct CDR3 sequences, 35% found once; its top ten account for around 30%. Sample: blood, either unsorted or a sorted T cell fraction (not recorded which). These TCRs come from a human donor who was either an allogeneic HSCT recipient or a stem cell or donor lymphocyte infusion donor (not recorded which). It is not recorded whose cells these are; they may come from a transplant donor.

The chain employs TRBV7-2 and TRBJ1-5; D is perhaps TRBD1 (5 bases). Trimming shortened V by 5 bases and J by 7 bases, and 12 bases separated the two germline ends. The length of the CDR3 is 13 residues. The germline V gene has CDR1 SGHTA and CDR2 FQGNSA. In nucleotides, the CDR3 is TGTGCCAGCAGCCCCGGGGGAACGCAGCCCCAGCATTTT. Translating gives CASSPGGTQPQHF.

The CDR3 protein is CASPGLAEKRSTGELFF. In nucleotides, the CDR3 is TGTGCCAGCCCGGGACTAGCGGAGAAGCGCTCCACCGGGGAGCTGTTTTTT. The J gene is TRBJ2-2, the V gene TRBV7-9, with TRBD2 identical over 11 bases. CDR3 size: 17 residues. Germline V gives CDR1 SEHNR, CDR2 FQNEAQ (reference sequence). Germline trimming cut 8 bases from V and 4 bases from J; bases unmatched to any gene: 12.